These 18 T cell receptor beta chains were all obtained from the same sample, sequenced in a study of T cells after yellow fever vaccination. TCRdb re-analysed the 5' RACE reads in MiXCR, keeping a single row per CDR3 protein. This sample carries around 68,000 distinct CDR3 sequences, 7.3% of them seen once, and the ten largest clones take roughly 30%. The sequencing here drew on CD8+ T cells sorted from PBMCs, taken approximately 11 days after the first yellow fever vaccination. The receptor set was obtained from a man between 18 and 29 years old who received the YFV17D yellow fever vaccine.

This clonotype is medium-sized (0.01 to 0.1%) in the sample. This rearrangement joins TRBV12-3 or TRBV12-4 to TRBJ1-1; D not certain. The CDR3 runs 13 residues. V lost 6 bases and J lost 0, with 8 bases in between. CDR3 nucleotide sequence: TGTGCCAGCAGGAAAAAAATGAACACTGAAGCTTTCTTT. Protein product: CASRKKMNTEAFF.

In this sample, this clonotype turned up a few times. The V call is TRBV5-5, the J call TRBJ1-4; D remains unclear. This CDR3 region has 15 residues. Trimming cost V 0 bases and J 8 bases, with 14 bases left between them. Germline values: CDR1 SGHKS, CDR2 YYEKEE (reference sequence). This CDR3 reads CASSLGGRWSEKLFF. The CDR3 DNA follows: TGTGCCAGCAGCTTGGGAGGCCGATGGTCGGAAAAACTGTTTTTT. Full variable domain (outside the CDR3, taken from reference TRBV5-5 and TRBJ1-4): DAGVTQSPTHLIKTRGQQVTLRCSPISGHKSVSWYQQVLGQGPQFIFQYYEKEERGRGNFPDRFSARQFPNYSSELNVNALLLGDSALYLCASSLGGRWSEKLFFGSGTQLSVL.

The CDR3 nucleotides are TGTGCCAGCAGCATCGGACTCCTAGCATCGGGTCTTAGCACAGATACGCAGTATTTT. This codes for CASSIGLLASGLSTDTQYF. The chain carries TRBV11-1 and TRBJ2-3; TRBD2 is a possible D gene (5 bases). Deletions cut 5 bases from V and 0 bases from J, with 24 bases between. Germline V lookup: CDR1 SGHAT, CDR2 FQDESV (reference sequence). The CDR3 extends over 19 amino acids.

The sample holds a few counts of this clonotype. This chain joins TRBV11-2 and TRBJ2-5; 9 bases align to TRBD2. This CDR3 spans 13 amino acids. Trimming at V came to 5 bases and at J to 3 bases, leaving 1 base not matched to a gene. CDR1 and CDR2 from the germline V gene are SGHAT and FQNNGV. CDR3 residues: CASSGTSKETQYF. The CDR3 DNA reads TGTGCCAGCAGCGGGACTAGCAAAGAGACCCAGTACTTC.

In this sample, this clonotype turned up many times. The chain joins TRBV6-5 to TRBJ2-2; D remains unclear. This CDR3 is built from 12 residues. Trimming removed 8 bases at V and 10 bases at J, with 14 bases between. CDR1 MNHEY and CDR2 SVGAGI come from the germline V gene. In nucleotides, the CDR3 is TGTGCCAGCGGCCCCTCGGCGGAGGAGCTGTTTTTT. This encodes CASGPSAEELFF.

This clonotype was seen a handful of times. The chain couples TRBV25-1 to TRBJ1-6, with D tentatively TRBD1 (5 bases). V was pared by 1 base and J by 10 bases, with 11 bases between. The germline CDR1 and CDR2 sequences are MGHDK and SYGVNS. This CDR3 is 14 amino acids long. The CDR3 DNA reads TGTGCCAGCAGTGAATCGGGGGGGGAATCACCCCTCCACTTT. Translated, it gives CASSESGGESPLHF.

The J gene is TRBJ2-2, the V gene TRBV5-1, with D possibly being TRBD1 (6 bases). Trimming cost V 4 bases and J 4 bases, with 17 bases left between them. The CDR3 runs to 16 residues. Per the germline V gene, CDR1 is SGHRS and CDR2 is YFSETQ. DNA for the CDR3: TGCGCCAGCAGCGTCGGTCAGGGGCAGGGCACCGGGGAGCTGTTTTTT. It specifies CASSVGQGQGTGELFF.

The V gene is TRBV6-6, the J gene TRBJ1-4, with 8 bases fitting TRBD1. Trimming cost V 1 base and J 8 bases; bases outside gene matches: 6. Germline CDR1 MNHNY, CDR2 SVGAGI (reference sequence). The CDR3 totals 15 residues. CDR3 DNA sequence: TGTGCCAGCAGTTACTACGACAGGGGTCTCGAAAAACTGTTTTTT. Amino acids: CASSYYDRGLEKLFF.

This clonotype was counted a few times. V is TRBV25-1 and J is TRBJ2-3, with unresolved D. Germline lookup yields CDR1 MGHDK and CDR2 SYGVNS. The V end was cut by 6 bases, the J end by 2 bases, with 18 bases between. The CDR3 covers 16 residues. CDR3: CASSHVGGTFTDTQYF. The CDR3 DNA is TGTGCCAGCAGCCACGTCGGCGGAACCTTCACAGATACGCAGTATTTT.

This clonotype was seen repeatedly, ten times or more. V and J are TRBV5-1 and TRBJ2-1; D gene uncertain. The CDR3 totals 13 residues. CDR1 is SGHRS and CDR2 is YFSETQ in the germline V gene. Trimming took 4 bases from V and 0 from J, leaving 5 bases between them. The CDR3 sequence is CASSLYSYNEQFF. The CDR3 bases are TGCGCCAGCAGCCTGTACTCCTACAATGAGCAGTTCTTC.

This clonotype was observed at least ten times. CDR3 nucleotide sequence: TGTGCCAGCAGCTTAGAGGGCCCTAACTATGAGCAGTTCTTC. Translated, it gives CASSLEGPNYEQFF. The V call is TRBV7-6, the J call TRBJ2-1, with D hard to call. Germline CDR1 SGHVS, CDR2 FNYEAQ. Trimming stripped 1 base from V and 8 bases from J, with 12 bases between. The CDR3 is 14 residues long. Using reference TRBV7-6 and TRBJ2-1 for the parts outside the CDR3, the full variable domain is GAGVSQSPRYKVTKRGQDVALRCDPISGHVSLYWYRQALGQGPEFLTYFNYEAQQDKSGLPNDRFSAERPEGSISTLTIQRTEQRDSAMYRCASSLEGPNYEQFFGPGTRLTVL.

This clonotype occurred many times. The V and J genes are TRBV27 and TRBJ2-3; 14 positions match TRBD2. The CDR3 extends over 16 amino acids. V was clipped by 6 bases and J by 5 bases; unmatched bases: 7. CDR1 is MNHEY, CDR2 SMNVEV, per germline (reference sequence). The CDR3 region has the DNA TGTGCCAGCAGACTGACGACTAGCGGGGGGGTAGATACGCAGTATTTT. This encodes CASRLTTSGGVDTQYF.

This clonotype was observed many times. The chain couples TRBV20-1 to TRBJ2-7; TRBD1 agrees at 8 bases. The CDR3 has 14 amino acids. V dropped 3 bases and J dropped 6; count of bases not matched to a gene: 10. The V gene's germline CDR1 is DFQATT and CDR2 SNEGSKA (reference sequence). The CDR3 DNA follows: TGCAGTGCTAGCCCGACAGGGGCCCCGGGCGAGCAGTACTTC. This translates into CSASPTGAPGEQYF.

This clonotype has at least ten counts. The chain employs TRBV4-1 and TRBJ2-7, with D possibly matching TRBD2 (6 bases). CDR1 MGHRA and CDR2 YSYEKL come from the germline V gene. There are 13 residues in the CDR3. Between the trimmed V and J ends, which lost 4 bases and 4 bases, there was a span of 11 bases. The CDR3 sequence is CASSPGVPYEQYV. CDR3 DNA: TGCGCCAGCAGCCCGGGGGTCCCATACGAGCAGTACGTC.

This chain connects TRBV24-1 to TRBJ2-3; tentative D call: TRBD1 (5 bases). The CDR3 has 16 residues. CDR1 and CDR2 (germline): KGHDR, SFDVKD. The V end was cut by 4 bases, the J end by 2 bases, with 15 bases between. The CDR3 loop is CATSDPDSYPTDTQYF. The DNA for the CDR3 is TGTGCCACCAGTGACCCAGACAGTTATCCCACAGATACGCAGTATTTT.

This chain joins TRBV4-3 and TRBJ2-1, with unresolved D. The CDR3 covers 16 residues. Looked up from germline, CDR1 is LGHNA and CDR2 is YSLEER. Trimming removed 0 bases at V and 0 bases at J, with 9 bases between. In nucleotides, the CDR3 is TGCGCCAGCAGCCAAGACGGCGATTACTCCTACAATGAGCAGTTCTTC. Translating gives CASSQDGDYSYNEQFF.

This clonotype has more than one count but fewer than ten. The V and J genes are TRBV5-4 and TRBJ1-4; D is perhaps TRBD1 (5 bases). Germline CDR1 reads SGHNT; CDR2 reads YYREEE (reference sequence). Trimming took 2 bases from V and 8 from J, leaving 10 bases between them. The CDR3 is 13 amino acids. CDR3 nucleotide sequence: TGTGCCAGCAGCTTAGCAGGGCGCGAAAAACTGTTTTTT. It codes for CASSLAGREKLFF.

V usage is TRBV7-9 and J usage is TRBJ1-5; D not certain. Trimming pared 3 bases from V and 5 bases from J, leaving 8 bases between. Germline V gives CDR1 SEHNR, CDR2 FQNEAQ (reference sequence). The CDR3 runs 13 residues. The CDR3, as DNA: TGTGCCAGCAGCTTCGAGGGTTATCAGCCCCAGCATTTT. It encodes CASSFEGYQPQHF. Full variable domain (missing parts from reference TRBV7-9 and TRBJ1-5): DTGVSQNPRHKITKRGQNVTFRCDPISEHNRLYWYRQTLGQGPEFLTYFQNEAQLEKSRLLSDRFSAERPKGSFSTLEIQRTEQGDSAMYLCASSFEGYQPQHFGDGTRLSIL.